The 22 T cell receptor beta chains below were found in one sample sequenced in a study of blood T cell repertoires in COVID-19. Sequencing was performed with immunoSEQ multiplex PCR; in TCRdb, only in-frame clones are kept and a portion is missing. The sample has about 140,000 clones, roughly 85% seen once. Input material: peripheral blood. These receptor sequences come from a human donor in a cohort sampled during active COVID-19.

CDR3 DNA: TGTGCCAGCACCCTCGCGGACAGGGCCACTGAAGCTTTCTTT. This codes for CASTLADRATEAFF. The V and J genes are TRBV2 and TRBJ1-1, with 8 nucleotides matching TRBD1. The CDR3 runs 14 residues. V was clipped by 7 bases and J by 4 bases; unmatched bases: 8. CDR1 and CDR2 (germline): SNHLY, FYNNEI. Full variable domain (remainder filled in from reference TRBV2 and TRBJ1-1): EPEVTQTPSHQVTQMGQEVILRCVPISNHLYFYWYRQILGQKVEFLVSFYNNEISEKSEIFDDQFSVERPDGSNFTLKIRSTKLEDSAMYFCASTLADRATEAFFGQGTRLTVV.

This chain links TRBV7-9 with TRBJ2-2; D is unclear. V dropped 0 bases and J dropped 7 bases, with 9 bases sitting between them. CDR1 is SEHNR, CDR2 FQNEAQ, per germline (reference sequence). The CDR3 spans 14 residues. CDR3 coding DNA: TGTGCCAGCAGCTTAGCGTCCAGGAACGGGGAGCTGTTTTTT. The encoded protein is CASSLASRNGELFF.

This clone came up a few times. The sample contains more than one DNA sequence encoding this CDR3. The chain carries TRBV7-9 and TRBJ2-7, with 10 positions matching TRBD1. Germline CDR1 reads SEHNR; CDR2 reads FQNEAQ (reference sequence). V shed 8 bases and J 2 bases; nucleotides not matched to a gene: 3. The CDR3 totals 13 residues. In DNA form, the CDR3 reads TGTGCCAGCTCCGACAGGGGGCCCTACGAGCAGTACTTC. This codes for CASSDRGPYEQYF.

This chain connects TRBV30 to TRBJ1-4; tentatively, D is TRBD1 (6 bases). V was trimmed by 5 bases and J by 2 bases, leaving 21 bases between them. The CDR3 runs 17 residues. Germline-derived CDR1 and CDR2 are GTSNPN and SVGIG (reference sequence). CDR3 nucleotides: TGTGCCTGGTCCCTTCCCTTAAGGGGGGGTACTAATGAAAAACTGTTTTTT. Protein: CAWSLPLRGGTNEKLFF.

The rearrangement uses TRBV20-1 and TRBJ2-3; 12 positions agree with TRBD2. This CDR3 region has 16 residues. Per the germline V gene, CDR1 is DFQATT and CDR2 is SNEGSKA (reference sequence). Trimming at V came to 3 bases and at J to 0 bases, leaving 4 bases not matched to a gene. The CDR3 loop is CSASGTSGYSTDTQYF. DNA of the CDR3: TGCAGTGCTAGTGGGACTAGCGGGTACAGCACAGATACGCAGTATTTT.

CDR3: CASSKVVRGLNYEQYF. In nucleotides, the CDR3 is TGTGCCAGCAGCAAGGTTGTGCGGGGACTCAACTACGAGCAGTACTTC. The chain has TRBV21-1 and TRBJ2-7; TRBD2, the table's D call, lacks a check against the DNA. TRBV21-1 is recorded as a pseudogene. The CDR3 has 16 residues.

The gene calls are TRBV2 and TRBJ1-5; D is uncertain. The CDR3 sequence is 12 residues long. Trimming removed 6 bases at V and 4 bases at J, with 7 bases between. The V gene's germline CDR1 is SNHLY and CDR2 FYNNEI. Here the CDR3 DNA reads TGTGCCAGCAGACTTACGAATCAGCCCCAGCATTTT. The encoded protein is CASRLTNQPQHF.

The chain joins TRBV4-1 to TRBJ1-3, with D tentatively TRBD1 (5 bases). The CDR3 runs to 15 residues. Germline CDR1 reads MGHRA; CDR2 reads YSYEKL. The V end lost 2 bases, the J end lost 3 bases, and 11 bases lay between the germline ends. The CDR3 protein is CASSQPAGRGNTIYF. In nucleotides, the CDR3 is TGCGCCAGCAGCCAACCCGCAGGGCGTGGAAACACCATATATTTT.

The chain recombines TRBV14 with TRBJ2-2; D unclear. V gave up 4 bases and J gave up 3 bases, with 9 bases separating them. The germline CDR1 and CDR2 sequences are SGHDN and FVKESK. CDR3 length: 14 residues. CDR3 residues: CASSPKKHTGELFF. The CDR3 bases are TGTGCCAGCAGCCCTAAGAAACACACCGGGGAGCTGTTTTTT.

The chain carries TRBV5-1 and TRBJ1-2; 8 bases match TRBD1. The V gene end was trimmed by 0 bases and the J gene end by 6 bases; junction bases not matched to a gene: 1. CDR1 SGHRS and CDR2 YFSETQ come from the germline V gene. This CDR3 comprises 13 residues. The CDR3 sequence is CASSLDRGDGYTF. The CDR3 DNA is TGCGCCAGCAGCTTGGACAGGGGGGATGGCTACACCTTC.

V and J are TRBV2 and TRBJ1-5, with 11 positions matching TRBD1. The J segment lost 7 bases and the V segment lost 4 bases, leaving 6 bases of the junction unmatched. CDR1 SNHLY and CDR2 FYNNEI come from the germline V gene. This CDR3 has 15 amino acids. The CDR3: CASSAGQGALQPQHF. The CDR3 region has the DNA TGTGCCAGCAGTGCCGGACAGGGGGCATTGCAGCCCCAGCATTTT.

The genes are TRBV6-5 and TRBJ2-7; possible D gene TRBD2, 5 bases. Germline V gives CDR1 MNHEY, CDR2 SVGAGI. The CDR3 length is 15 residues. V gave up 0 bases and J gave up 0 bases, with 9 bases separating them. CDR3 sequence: CASSYSPGISYEQYF. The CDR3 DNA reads TGTGCCAGCAGTTACTCGCCCGGGATCTCCTACGAGCAGTACTTC.

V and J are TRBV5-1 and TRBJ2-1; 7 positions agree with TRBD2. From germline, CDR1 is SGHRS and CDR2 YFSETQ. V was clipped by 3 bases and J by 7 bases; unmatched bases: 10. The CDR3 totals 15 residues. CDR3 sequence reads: CASSSGLRGTNEQFF. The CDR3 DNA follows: TGCGCCAGCAGCTCGGGACTACGGGGGACTAATGAGCAGTTCTTC.

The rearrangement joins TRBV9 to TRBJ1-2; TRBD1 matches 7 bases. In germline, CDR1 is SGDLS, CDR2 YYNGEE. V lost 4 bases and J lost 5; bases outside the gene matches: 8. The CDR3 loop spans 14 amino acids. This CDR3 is CASSPHGTDYGYTF. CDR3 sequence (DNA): TGTGCCAGCAGCCCACATGGGACAGATTATGGCTACACCTTC.

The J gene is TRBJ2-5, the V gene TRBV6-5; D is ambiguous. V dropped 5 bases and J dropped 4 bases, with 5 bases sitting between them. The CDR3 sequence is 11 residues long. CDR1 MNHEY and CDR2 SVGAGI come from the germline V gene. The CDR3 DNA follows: TGTGCCAGCAGTCCCGGAGAGACCCAGTACTTC. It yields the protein CASSPGETQYF.

CDR3 bases: TGCGCCAGCAGCCAAGGACTAGCGGGCGTTAATGAGCAGTTCTTC. Encoded protein: CASSQGLAGVNEQFF. V and J are TRBV4-1 and TRBJ2-1; 10 bases match TRBD2. This CDR3 comprises 15 residues. Trimming took 1 base from V and 7 from J; bases not matched to a gene: 4. CDR1 and CDR2 (germline): MGHRA, YSYEKL.

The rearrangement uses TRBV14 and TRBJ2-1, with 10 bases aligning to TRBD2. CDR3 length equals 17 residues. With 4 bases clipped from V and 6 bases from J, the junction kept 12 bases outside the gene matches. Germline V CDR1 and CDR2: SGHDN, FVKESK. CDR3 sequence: CASSRLNLAGVRNEQFF. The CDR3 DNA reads TGTGCCAGCAGCCGCCTAAATCTAGCGGGAGTTCGCAATGAGCAGTTCTTC.

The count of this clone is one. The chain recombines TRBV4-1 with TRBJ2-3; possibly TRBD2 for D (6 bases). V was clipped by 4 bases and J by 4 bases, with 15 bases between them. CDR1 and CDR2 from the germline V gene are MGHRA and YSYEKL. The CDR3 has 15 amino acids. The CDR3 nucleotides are TGCGCCAGCAGCCTCTCCGGCGGGGCCCCAGATACGCAGTATTTT. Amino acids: CASSLSGGAPDTQYF.

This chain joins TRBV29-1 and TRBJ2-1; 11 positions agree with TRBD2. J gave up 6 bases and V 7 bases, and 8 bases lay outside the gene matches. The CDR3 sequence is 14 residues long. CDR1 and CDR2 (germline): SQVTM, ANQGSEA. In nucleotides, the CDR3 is TGCAGCGGATTAGCGGGGGGGCCAGTCAATGAGCAGTTCTTC. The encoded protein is CSGLAGGPVNEQFF.

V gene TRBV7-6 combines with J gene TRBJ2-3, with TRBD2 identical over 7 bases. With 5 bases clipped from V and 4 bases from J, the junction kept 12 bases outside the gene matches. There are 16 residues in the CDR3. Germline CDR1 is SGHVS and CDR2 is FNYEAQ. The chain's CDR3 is CASSPRGAGLADTQYF. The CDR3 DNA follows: TGTGCCAGCAGCCCACGGGGAGCGGGGTTGGCAGATACGCAGTATTTT.

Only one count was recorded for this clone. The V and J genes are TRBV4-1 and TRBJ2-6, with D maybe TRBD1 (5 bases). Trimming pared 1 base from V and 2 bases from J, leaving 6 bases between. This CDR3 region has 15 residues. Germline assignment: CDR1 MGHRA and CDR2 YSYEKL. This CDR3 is CASSQGGAGANVLTF. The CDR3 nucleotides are TGCGCCAGCAGCCAAGGGGGCGCTGGGGCCAACGTCCTGACTTTC.

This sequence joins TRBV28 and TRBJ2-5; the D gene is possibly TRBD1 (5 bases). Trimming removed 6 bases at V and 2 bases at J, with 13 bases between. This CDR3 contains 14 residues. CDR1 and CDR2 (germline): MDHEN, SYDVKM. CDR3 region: CASRAQGLQETQYF. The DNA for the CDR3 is TGTGCCAGCAGGGCCCAGGGCCTACAAGAGACCCAGTACTTC.